The 21 T cell receptor beta chains in this list originate from one sample, sequenced in a study of cytomegalovirus exposure and HLA in healthy donors (dated by TCRdb to the late 2010s). The library was prepared using the immunoSEQ multiplex PCR assay. What TCRdb holds here is the immuneACCESS table cut down to in-frame rearrangements. Part of the clones is not present; checked against another copy, under half of the missing clones reflect an unresolved V gene, and the others are unexplained. The sample table records 60,000 to 90,000 clones; about 82% of these occur just once. The ten most abundant clones make up around 3% of the sample. Specimen: PBMCs. The receptors here all came from a man aged 25 to 40 in good health and CMV-seronegative.

The V gene is TRBV2, the J gene TRBJ2-1; 10 bases agree with TRBD2. Trimming at V came to 8 bases and at J to 3 bases, leaving 4 bases not matched to a gene. The CDR3 totals 14 residues. The germline V gene encodes CDR1 SNHLY and CDR2 FYNNEI. The CDR3 region has the DNA TGTGCCAGCGTCACTAGCGGGAACTACAATGAGCAGTTCTTC. It translates to CASVTSGNYNEQFF.

The chain employs TRBV5-1 and TRBJ1-4; 8 positions match TRBD1. There are 16 residues in the CDR3. J lost 4 bases, V lost 4 bases, and 9 bases had no gene match. CDR1 is SGHRS, CDR2 YFSETQ, per germline. Here the CDR3 reads CASSPRQGSSNEKLFF. The CDR3 nucleotides read TGCGCCAGCAGCCCGCGACAGGGGTCCAGTAATGAAAAACTGTTTTTT.

The chain recombines TRBV7-9 with TRBJ2-7, with D possibly matching TRBD2 (5 bases). The V and J ends lost 2 bases and 0 bases respectively, with 14 bases between them. Germline V gives CDR1 SEHNR, CDR2 FQNEAQ (reference sequence). The CDR3 has 16 amino acids. CDR3 loop: CASSLWSGVSSYEQYF. The CDR3 DNA sequence: TGTGCCAGCAGCTTATGGTCCGGGGTGAGCTCCTACGAGCAGTACTTC.

The V gene is TRBV12-5, the J gene TRBJ2-3, with TRBD1 as a possible D gene (7 bases). The CDR3 covers 23 residues. The germline CDR1 and CDR2 sequences are LGHNT and FRNRAP. The V end lost 0 bases, the J end lost 0 bases, and 31 bases lay between the germline ends. The CDR3 spells CASGLVPGGRRDRTNTSTDTQYF. The CDR3 region has the DNA TGTGCTAGTGGTTTGGTCCCAGGGGGTAGGCGGGATCGAACTAATACTAGCACAGATACGCAGTATTTT.

A word on this clone: This sequence may be a read error, since a much larger clone differs from it by one base. Other DNA sequences from this sample encode an identical CDR3 as well. This rearrangement joins TRBV9 to TRBJ2-1; 8 bases are shared with TRBD2. The CDR3 extends over 16 amino acids. The germline CDR1 and CDR2 sequences are SGDLS and YYNGEE. The V and J ends lost 0 bases and 7 bases, in that order; junction bases with no gene match: 9. CDR3 sequence reads: CASSVAGTRLRNEQFF. CDR3 coding DNA: TGTGCCAGCAGCGTAGCTGGGACTAGGTTACGAAATGAGCAGTTCTTC.

The chain recombines TRBV6-5 with TRBJ2-3; D remains unclear. This CDR3 comprises 15 residues. V was trimmed by 5 bases and J by 0 bases, leaving 12 bases between them. Germline V lookup: CDR1 MNHEY, CDR2 SVGAGI. The CDR3 coding sequence is TGTGCCAGCAGTCCGATGAGTAGAAGCACAGATACGCAGTATTTT. Its protein product is CASSPMSRSTDTQYF.

This chain joins TRBV7-9 and TRBJ2-3, with D unresolved. Trimming removed 5 bases from V and 2 bases from J, with 5 bases in between. The CDR3 has 12 residues. Germline CDR1 reads SEHNR; CDR2 reads FQNEAQ (reference sequence). The CDR3 DNA reads TGTGCCAGCAGCCCAGACACAGATACGCAGTATTTT. Translated: CASSPDTDTQYF.

The rearrangement uses TRBV7-2 and TRBJ1-5; no definite D call. Per the germline V gene, CDR1 is SGHTA and CDR2 is FQGNSA. Trimming left V 4 bases short and J 0 bases short, with 7 bases between. The CDR3 spans 14 residues. CDR3 nucleotide sequence: TGTGCCAGCAGCTCATACTATAGCAATCAGCCCCAGCATTTT. Translating gives CASSSYYSNQPQHF.

The chain joins TRBV6-1 to TRBJ2-7; 7 bases agree with TRBD1. J gave up 4 bases and V 6 bases, and 6 bases lay outside the gene matches. The CDR3 loop spans 13 amino acids. Germline V gene lookup returns CDR1 MNHNS and CDR2 SASEGT. CDR3 protein: CASRRTGPYEQYF. In nucleotides, the CDR3 is TGTGCCAGCAGGAGGACAGGACCTTACGAGCAGTACTTC.

The chain recombines TRBV6-5 with TRBJ2-7; 7 bases match TRBD1. Per the germline V gene, CDR1 is MNHEY and CDR2 is SVGAGI. Trimming at V came to 8 bases and at J to 5 bases, leaving 12 bases not matched to a gene. The CDR3 spans 14 residues. CDR3 region: CASFNGQGVDEQYF. The DNA of the CDR3 is TGTGCCAGCTTCAATGGGCAGGGGGTAGACGAGCAGTACTTC.

V usage is TRBV27 and J usage is TRBJ1-2; 11 bases are a match to TRBD1. The germline V gene encodes CDR1 MNHEY and CDR2 SMNVEV (reference sequence). Trimming took 3 bases from V and 4 from J; bases not matched to a gene: 10. The CDR3 runs to 17 residues. DNA of the CDR3: TGTGCCAGCAGTTTTCGTGGACAGGGGGCATTGATCTATGGCTACACCTTC. Translating gives CASSFRGQGALIYGYTF.

The chain uses TRBV28 and TRBJ1-5; D may be TRBD1 (6 bases). With 3 bases removed from V and 5 bases from J, the gap between germline ends came to 14 bases. The germline CDR1 and CDR2 sequences are MDHEN and SYDVKM. The CDR3 extends over 15 amino acids. CDR3 DNA: TGTGCCAGCAGTTTTCCCCTGGGGGGGCATCAGCCCCAGCATTTT. This sequence encodes CASSFPLGGHQPQHF.

V gene TRBV12-1 combines with J gene TRBJ1-2; the table's D call of TRBD1 was not tested on the DNA. TRBV12-1 represents a pseudogene. This CDR3 spans 16 amino acids. The CDR3: CASSSQGQGAFYGYTF. CDR3 nucleotide sequence: TGTGCCAGCAGCTCCCAGGGACAGGGAGCCTTCTATGGCTACACCTTC.

J is TRBJ2-5 and V is TRBV4-1, with D unclear. Germline CDR1 and CDR2: MGHRA and YSYEKL. Trimming cost V 4 bases and J 5 bases, with 11 bases left between them. The CDR3 loop spans 13 amino acids. CDR3 residues: CASSRLSRETQYF. The DNA for the CDR3 is TGCGCCAGCAGCCGCCTAAGTCGCGAGACCCAGTACTTC.

V usage is TRBV30 and J usage is TRBJ1-1; D is unclear. Germline CDR1 reads GTSNPN; CDR2 reads SVGIG (reference sequence). V was cut by 1 base and J by 0 bases, with 3 bases left in between. CDR3 size: 12 residues. In nucleotides, the CDR3 is TGTGCCTGGAGTGCAGTGAACACTGAAGCTTTCTTT. Translating it yields CAWSAVNTEAFF.

This rearrangement joins TRBV5-8 to TRBJ2-5; D is perhaps TRBD1 (5 bases). Looked up from germline, CDR1 is SGHTS and CDR2 is YDEGEE. V gave up 2 bases and J gave up 5 bases, with 10 bases separating them. The CDR3 spans 13 residues. CDR3 bases: TGTGCCAGCAGCTTCAGGGCTGGGGAGACCCAGTACTTC. Encoded protein: CASSFRAGETQYF.

The chain has TRBV6-1 and TRBJ1-3, with 8 bases aligning to TRBD1. The CDR3 is 15 residues long. Germline CDR1 MNHNS, CDR2 SASEGT. Trimming removed 7 bases from V and 0 bases from J; junction bases left unmatched: 5. The CDR3 spells CASKRDRTSGNTIYF. The CDR3 nucleotides read TGTGCCAGCAAACGGGACAGGACCTCTGGAAACACCATATATTTT.

At least ten counts were recorded for this clone. The chain recombines TRBV6-4 with TRBJ2-3; TRBD1 aligns across 10 bases. The germline gives CDR1 MRHNA, CDR2 SNTAGT. The CDR3 is 14 amino acids. Trimming took 2 bases from V and 4 from J; bases not matched to a gene: 0. CDR3 sequence: CASSDGQGADTQYF. The CDR3, as DNA: TGTGCCAGCAGTGACGGACAGGGGGCAGATACGCAGTATTTT.

The gene calls are TRBV28 and TRBJ1-1, with D maybe TRBD1 (6 bases). The ends were cut back, 1 base at V and 2 bases at J, with 11 bases in the middle. Germline V lookup: CDR1 MDHEN, CDR2 SYDVKM. The CDR3 length is 15 residues. The CDR3 region has the DNA TGTGCCAGCAGTTTATCGGGGGGCCCAAACACTGAAGCTTTCTTT. This encodes CASSLSGGPNTEAFF.

The table lists this clone with a count of one. The J gene is TRBJ2-2, the V gene TRBV15; D perhaps matches TRBD1 (5 bases). Germline CDR1 LNHNV, CDR2 YYDKDF (reference sequence). Trimming stripped 5 bases from V and 6 bases from J, with 16 bases between. CDR3 length: 15 residues. The CDR3 sequence is CATSPELGASGELFF. CDR3 nucleotides: TGTGCCACCAGCCCAGAGCTAGGGGCATCCGGGGAGCTGTTTTTT.

In regard to this clone: This may stem from a read error, because a much larger clone lies one nucleotide away. The same CDR3 can be traced to other DNA sequences in this sample. V and J are TRBV6-1 and TRBJ2-3; the match to TRBD2 covers 12 bases. V lost 2 bases to trimming and J lost 4 bases; unmatched junction nucleotides: 1. The CDR3 length is 15 residues. Germline V gene sequence: CDR1 MNHNS, CDR2 SASEGT. The CDR3 nucleotides are TGTGCCAGCAGTGAACTAGCGGGGGGGCCAGATACGCAGTATTTT. Translation gives CASSELAGGPDTQYF.